These T cell receptor beta chains were read from a single sample in a study of shared clonotypes between healthy human individuals. Measured with immunoSEQ multiplex PCR; TCRdb has only the in-frame clones, and not every one. In the table there are about 2.3 million clones, about 92% of which are singletons. Sequencing was carried out using naive CD4+ T cells from PBMCs. Receptor source: a man younger than 30 in good health. Some clones in this sample may be carry-over from other donors' samples. Each CDR3 is given with its conserved first and last residue. A D gene is named only where the DNA matches it firmly. The size field is filled for only some rows; it gives once, few, many or a size class.

clone_size: NA; d_call: TRBD2; v_call: TRBV5-4; j_call: TRBJ2-7; cdr3_aa: CASSQGLAGGAEQYF; cdr3_nt: TGTGCCAGCAGTCAAGGACTAGCGGGAGGGGCCGAGCAGTACTTC
clone_size: NA; d_call: NA; v_call: TRBV4-3; j_call: TRBJ2-5; cdr3_aa: CASSQDRNRQETQYF; cdr3_nt: TGCGCCAGCAGCCAAGATAGGAACAGACAAGAGACCCAGTACTTC
clone_size: NA; d_call: NA; v_call: TRBV28; j_call: TRBJ2-7; cdr3_aa: CASSVVGVEQYF; cdr3_nt: TGTGCCAGCAGTGTCGTTGGGGTCGAGCAGTACTTC
clone_size: NA; d_call: TRBD2; v_call: TRBV28; j_call: TRBJ2-1; cdr3_aa: CASSFPPGLAAGYNEQFF; cdr3_nt: TGTGCCAGCAGTTTCCCCCCCGGACTAGCGGCAGGGTACAATGAGCAGTTCTTC
clone_size: NA; d_call: NA; v_call: TRBV28; j_call: TRBJ1-2; cdr3_aa: CASSLPGTPTGYTF; cdr3_nt: TGTGCCAGCAGTTTACCCGGGACCCCCACCGGCTACACCTTC
clone_size: NA; d_call: NA; v_call: TRBV9; j_call: TRBJ2-5; cdr3_aa: CASSPWGLSETQYF; cdr3_nt: TGTGCCAGCAGCCCTTGGGGCTTATCCGAGACCCAGTACTTC
clone_size: NA; d_call: NA; v_call: TRBV6-5; j_call: TRBJ1-2; cdr3_aa: CASSSGDWRGYTF; cdr3_nt: TGTGCCAGCAGTTCCGGGGATTGGCGCGGCTACACCTTC
clone_size: once; d_call: TRBD1; v_call: TRBV5-4; j_call: TRBJ1-2; cdr3_aa: CASSLGSLNRGRGGYTF; cdr3_nt: TGTGCCAGCAGCTTGGGCAGTTTGAACAGGGGTCGTGGCGGCTACACCTTC
clone_size: NA; d_call: NA; v_call: TRBV4-2; j_call: TRBJ2-1; cdr3_aa: CASSQDYNGLGSSYNEQFF; cdr3_nt: TGTGCCAGCAGCCAAGATTATAATGGACTCGGGAGCTCCTACAATGAGCAGTTCTTC
clone_size: NA; d_call: TRBD1; v_call: TRBV29-1; j_call: TRBJ1-2; cdr3_aa: CSATTGAAYGYTF; cdr3_nt: TGCAGCGCCACGACAGGGGCGGCCTATGGCTACACCTTC
clone_size: NA; d_call: NA; v_call: TRBV5-6; j_call: TRBJ2-5; cdr3_aa: CASSPGGRGGQTQYF; cdr3_nt: TGTGCCAGCAGCCCCGGAGGAAGAGGCGGGCAGACCCAGTACTTC
clone_size: once; d_call: TRBD2; v_call: TRBV9; j_call: TRBJ2-1; cdr3_aa: CATSMGLAGWNEQFF; cdr3_nt: TGTGCCACCTCCATGGGACTAGCGGGATGGAATGAGCAGTTCTTC
clone_size: NA; d_call: NA; v_call: TRBV5-1; j_call: TRBJ1-2; cdr3_aa: CASSLSLSSGYTF; cdr3_nt: TGCGCCAGCAGCTTGTCTCTTTCCAGCGGCTACACCTTC
clone_size: NA; d_call: NA; v_call: TRBV7-7; j_call: TRBJ2-2; cdr3_aa: CASSAIGGRTGELFF; cdr3_nt: TGTGCCAGCAGCGCGATTGGGGGGCGCACCGGGGAGCTGTTTTTT
clone_size: NA; d_call: TRBD2; v_call: TRBV28; j_call: TRBJ2-7; cdr3_aa: CASSLLGLAGLYEQYF; cdr3_nt: TGTGCCAGCAGTTTACTAGGACTAGCGGGACTATACGAGCAGTACTTC
clone_size: NA; d_call: TRBD1; v_call: TRBV19; j_call: TRBJ2-7; cdr3_aa: CASSIGTGSSYEQYF; cdr3_nt: TGTGCCAGTAGTATAGGGACAGGGAGCTCCTACGAGCAGTACTTC
clone_size: NA; d_call: TRBD2; v_call: TRBV6-7; j_call: TRBJ2-7; cdr3_aa: CASSYGGRAGREQYF; cdr3_nt: TGTGCCAGCAGTTACGGCGGGAGGGCCGGGCGCGAGCAGTACTTC
clone_size: NA; d_call: TRBD1; v_call: TRBV28; j_call: TRBJ2-7; cdr3_aa: CASSIQTRQGWEQYF; cdr3_nt: TGTGCCAGCAGTATTCAAACTCGACAGGGGTGGGAGCAGTACTTC
clone_size: NA; d_call: NA; v_call: TRBV29-1; j_call: TRBJ2-3; cdr3_aa: CSVASGADTQYF; cdr3_nt: TGCAGCGTTGCATCAGGCGCAGATACGCAGTATTTT
clone_size: NA; d_call: NA; v_call: TRBV27; j_call: TRBJ1-5; cdr3_aa: CASSLSGVGLLDGNQPQHF; cdr3_nt: TGTGCCAGCAGTTTATCTGGTGTCGGCCTCCTTGATGGCAATCAGCCCCAGCATTTT
clone_size: few; d_call: NA; v_call: TRBV19; j_call: TRBJ2-1; cdr3_aa: CASSSYNEQFF; cdr3_nt: TGTGCCAGTAGTTCATACAATGAGCAGTTCTTC
clone_size: NA; d_call: NA; v_call: TRBV6-1; j_call: TRBJ2-7; cdr3_aa: CASSRDFTSSYEQYF; cdr3_nt: TGTGCCAGCAGTCGGGACTTCACGAGCTCCTACGAGCAGTACTTC
clone_size: NA; d_call: TRBD2; v_call: TRBV28; j_call: TRBJ2-1; cdr3_aa: CASKASGFEIGREQFF; cdr3_nt: TGTGCCAGCAAGGCTAGCGGGTTCGAAATTGGAAGGGAGCAGTTCTTC
clone_size: NA; d_call: NA; v_call: TRBV30; j_call: TRBJ2-2; cdr3_aa: CAWRAGTGELFF; cdr3_nt: TGTGCCTGGAGAGCGGGTACCGGGGAGCTGTTTTTT
clone_size: NA; d_call: NA; v_call: TRBV5-8; j_call: TRBJ2-3; cdr3_aa: CASHLGPRGYF; cdr3_nt: TGTGCCAGCCACTTGGGGCCTAGGGGGTATTTT
clone_size: NA; d_call: TRBD1; v_call: TRBV27; j_call: TRBJ1-2; cdr3_aa: CASSFRDRGYGYTF; cdr3_nt: TGTGCCAGCAGTTTCCGGGACAGGGGATATGGCTACACCTTC
clone_size: NA; d_call: NA; v_call: TRBV5-6; j_call: TRBJ2-3; cdr3_aa: CASSPSPIYPRTDTQYF; cdr3_nt: TGTGCCAGCAGCCCTAGCCCTATCTACCCTCGCACAGATACGCAGTATTTT
clone_size: NA; d_call: NA; v_call: TRBV6-1; j_call: TRBJ1-5; cdr3_aa: CASTSPAERPQHF; cdr3_nt: TGTGCCAGCACCTCGCCGGCCGAACGGCCCCAGCATTTT
clone_size: NA; d_call: TRBD2; v_call: TRBV7-6; j_call: TRBJ2-1; cdr3_aa: CASSPQGLAANEQFF; cdr3_nt: TGTGCCAGCAGCCCCCAGGGACTAGCGGCCAATGAGCAGTTCTTC
clone_size: NA; d_call: TRBD1; v_call: TRBV5-1; j_call: TRBJ2-7; cdr3_aa: CASSTRQGNSYEQYF; cdr3_nt: TGCGCCAGCAGCACAAGACAGGGAAATTCCTACGAGCAGTACTTC
clone_size: NA; d_call: TRBD2; v_call: TRBV6-6; j_call: TRBJ2-1; cdr3_aa: CAILGAGGPREQFF; cdr3_nt: TGTGCCATACTGGGCGCGGGAGGGCCAAGGGAGCAGTTCTTC
clone_size: NA; d_call: NA; v_call: TRBV18; j_call: TRBJ1-1; cdr3_aa: CASSPSFPGTEAFF; cdr3_nt: TGTGCCAGCTCACCCTCATTTCCGGGGACTGAAGCTTTCTTT
clone_size: NA; d_call: NA; v_call: TRBV28; j_call: TRBJ2-3; cdr3_aa: CASSGTGTDTQYF; cdr3_nt: TGTGCCAGCAGTGGGACCGGCACAGATACGCAGTATTTT
clone_size: NA; d_call: NA; v_call: TRBV29-1; j_call: TRBJ1-3; cdr3_aa: CSVENSGNTIYF; cdr3_nt: TGCAGCGTTGAGAACTCTGGAAACACCATATATTTT
clone_size: NA; d_call: TRBD2; v_call: TRBV5-1; j_call: TRBJ2-5; cdr3_aa: CASSFGLAGGSQETQYF; cdr3_nt: TGCGCCAGCAGCTTCGGACTAGCGGGAGGTTCACAAGAGACCCAGTACTTC
clone_size: NA; d_call: NA; v_call: TRBV10-3; j_call: TRBJ2-5; cdr3_aa: CAISEVGNQQTQYF; cdr3_nt: TGTGCCATCAGTGAGGTGGGAAACCAACAGACCCAGTACTTC
clone_size: NA; d_call: NA; v_call: TRBV7-2; j_call: TRBJ2-1; cdr3_aa: CASSLGLGEQFF; cdr3_nt: TGTGCCAGCAGCTTAGGTTTAGGTGAGCAGTTCTTC
clone_size: NA; d_call: NA; v_call: TRBV5-1; j_call: TRBJ1-1; cdr3_aa: CASSSRKNTEAFF; cdr3_nt: TGCGCCAGCAGCTCCCGAAAGAACACTGAAGCTTTCTTT
clone_size: NA; d_call: NA; v_call: TRBV20-1; j_call: TRBJ2-3; cdr3_aa: CSARGIEAQYF; cdr3_nt: TGCAGTGCTAGAGGGATTGAGGCGCAGTATTTT